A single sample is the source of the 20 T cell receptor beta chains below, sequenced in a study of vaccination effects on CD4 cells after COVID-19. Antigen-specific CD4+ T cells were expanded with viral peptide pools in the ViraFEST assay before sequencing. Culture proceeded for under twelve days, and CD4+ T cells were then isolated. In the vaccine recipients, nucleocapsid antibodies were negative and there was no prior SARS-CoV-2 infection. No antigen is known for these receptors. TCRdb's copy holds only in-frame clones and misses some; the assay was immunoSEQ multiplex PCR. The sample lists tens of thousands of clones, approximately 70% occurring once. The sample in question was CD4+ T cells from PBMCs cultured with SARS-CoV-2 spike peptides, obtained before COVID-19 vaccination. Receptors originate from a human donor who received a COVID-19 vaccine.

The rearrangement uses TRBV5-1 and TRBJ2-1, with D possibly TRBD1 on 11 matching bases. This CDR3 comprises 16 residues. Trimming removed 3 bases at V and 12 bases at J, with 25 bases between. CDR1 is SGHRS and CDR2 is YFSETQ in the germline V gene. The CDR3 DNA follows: TGCGCCAGCAGCTCCGGACAGGGGGCATCTAGCGGGGGGCAGTTCTTC. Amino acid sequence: CASSSGQGASSGGQFF.

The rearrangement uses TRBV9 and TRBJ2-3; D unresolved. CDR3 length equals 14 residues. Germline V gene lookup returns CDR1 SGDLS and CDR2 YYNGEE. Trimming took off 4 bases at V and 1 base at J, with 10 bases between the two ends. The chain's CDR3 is CASSLGLGTDTQYF. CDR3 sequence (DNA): TGTGCCAGCAGCCTCGGGTTGGGCACAGATACGCAGTATTTT.

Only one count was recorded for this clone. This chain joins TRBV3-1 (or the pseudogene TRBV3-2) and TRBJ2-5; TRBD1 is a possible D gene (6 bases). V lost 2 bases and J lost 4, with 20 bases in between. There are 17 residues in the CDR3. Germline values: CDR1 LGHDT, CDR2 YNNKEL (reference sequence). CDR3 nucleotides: TGTGCCAGCAGCCAACCATTTGGGACACCGGGTGGAGAGACCCAGTACTTC. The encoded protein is CASSQPFGTPGGETQYF.

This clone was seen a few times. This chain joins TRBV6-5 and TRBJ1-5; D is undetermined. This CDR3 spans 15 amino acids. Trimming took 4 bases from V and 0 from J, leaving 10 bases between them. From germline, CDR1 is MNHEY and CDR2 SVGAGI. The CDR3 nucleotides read TGTGCCAGCAGTTCCGGGCCCCATAGCAATCAGCCCCAGCATTTT. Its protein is CASSSGPHSNQPQHF.

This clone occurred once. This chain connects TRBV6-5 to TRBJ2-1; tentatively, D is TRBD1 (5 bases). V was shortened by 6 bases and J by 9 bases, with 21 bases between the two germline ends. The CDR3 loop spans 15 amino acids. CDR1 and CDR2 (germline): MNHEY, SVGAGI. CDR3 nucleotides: TGTGCCAGCAGCCCGGACATCATCCCCCCCTCTGAGCAGTTCTTC. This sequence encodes CASSPDIIPPSEQFF.

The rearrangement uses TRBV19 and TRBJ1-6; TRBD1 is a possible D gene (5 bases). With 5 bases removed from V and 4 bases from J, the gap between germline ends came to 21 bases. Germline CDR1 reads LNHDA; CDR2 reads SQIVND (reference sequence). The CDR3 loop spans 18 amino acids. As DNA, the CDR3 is TGTGCCAGTAGTCACCGGGGCCCCTCAGTGAATTATAATTCACCCCTCCACTTT. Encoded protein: CASSHRGPSVNYNSPLHF.

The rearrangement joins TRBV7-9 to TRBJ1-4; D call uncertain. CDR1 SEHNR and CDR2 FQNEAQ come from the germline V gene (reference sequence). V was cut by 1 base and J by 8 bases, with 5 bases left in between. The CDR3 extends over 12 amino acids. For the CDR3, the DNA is TGTGCCAGCAGCTTAGTGGGAGAAAAACTGTTTTTT. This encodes CASSLVGEKLFF.

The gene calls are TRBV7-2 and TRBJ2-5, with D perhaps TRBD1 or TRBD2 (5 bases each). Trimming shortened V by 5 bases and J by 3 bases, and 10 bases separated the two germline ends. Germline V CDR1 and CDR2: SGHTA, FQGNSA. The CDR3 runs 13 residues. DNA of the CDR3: TGTGCCAGCAGCCGGGGACGGGAAGAGACCCAGTACTTC. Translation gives CASSRGREETQYF.

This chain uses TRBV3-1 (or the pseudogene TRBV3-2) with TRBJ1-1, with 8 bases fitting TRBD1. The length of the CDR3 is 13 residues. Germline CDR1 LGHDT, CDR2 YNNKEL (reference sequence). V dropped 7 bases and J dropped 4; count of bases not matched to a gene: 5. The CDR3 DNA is TGTGCCAGCACCACAGGGGGTTTCACTGAAGCTTTCTTT. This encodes CASTTGGFTEAFF.

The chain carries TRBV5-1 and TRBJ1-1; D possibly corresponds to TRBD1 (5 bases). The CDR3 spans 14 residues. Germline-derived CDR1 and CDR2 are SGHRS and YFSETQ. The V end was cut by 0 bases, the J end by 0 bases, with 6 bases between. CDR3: CASSLGQMNTEAFF. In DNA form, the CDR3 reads TGCGCCAGCAGCTTGGGACAGATGAACACTGAAGCTTTCTTT.

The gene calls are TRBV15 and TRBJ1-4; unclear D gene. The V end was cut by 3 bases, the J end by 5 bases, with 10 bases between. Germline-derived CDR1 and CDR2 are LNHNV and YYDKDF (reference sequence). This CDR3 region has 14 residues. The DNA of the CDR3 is TGTGCCACCAGCAGTCTAATTATAAATGAAAAACTGTTTTTT. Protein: CATSSLIINEKLFF. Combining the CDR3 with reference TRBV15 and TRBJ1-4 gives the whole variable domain DAMVIQNPRYQVTQFGKPVTLSCSQTLNHNVMYWYQQKSSQAPKLLFHYYDKDFNNEADTPDNFQSRRPNTSFCFLDIRSPGLGDTAMYLCATSSLIINEKLFFGSGTQLSVL.

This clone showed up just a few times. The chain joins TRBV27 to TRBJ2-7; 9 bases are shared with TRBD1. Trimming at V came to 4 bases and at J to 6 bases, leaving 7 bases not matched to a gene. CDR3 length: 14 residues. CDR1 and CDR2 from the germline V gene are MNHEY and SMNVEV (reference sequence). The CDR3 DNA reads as TGTGCCAGCAGTTCAGGGACAGGGATTGCCGAGCAGTACTTC. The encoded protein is CASSSGTGIAEQYF.

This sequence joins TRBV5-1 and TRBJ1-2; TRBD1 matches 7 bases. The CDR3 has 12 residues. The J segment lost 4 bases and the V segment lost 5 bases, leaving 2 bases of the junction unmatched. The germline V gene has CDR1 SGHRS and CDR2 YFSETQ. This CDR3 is CASRRDSYGYTF. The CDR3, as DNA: TGCGCCAGCAGACGGGACAGCTATGGCTACACCTTC.

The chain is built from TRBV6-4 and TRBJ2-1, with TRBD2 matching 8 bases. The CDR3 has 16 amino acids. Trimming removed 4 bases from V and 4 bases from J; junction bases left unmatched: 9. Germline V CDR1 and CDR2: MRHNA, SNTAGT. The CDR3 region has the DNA TGTGCCAGCAGTGTAACTAGCGGAGGCCATTACAATGAGCAGTTCTTC. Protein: CASSVTSGGHYNEQFF.

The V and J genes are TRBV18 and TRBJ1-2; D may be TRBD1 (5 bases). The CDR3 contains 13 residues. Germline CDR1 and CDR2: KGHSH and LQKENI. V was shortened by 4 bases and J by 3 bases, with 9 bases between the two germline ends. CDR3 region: CASSRGRDYGYTF. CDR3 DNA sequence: TGTGCCAGCTCACGGGGCAGGGACTATGGCTACACCTTC.

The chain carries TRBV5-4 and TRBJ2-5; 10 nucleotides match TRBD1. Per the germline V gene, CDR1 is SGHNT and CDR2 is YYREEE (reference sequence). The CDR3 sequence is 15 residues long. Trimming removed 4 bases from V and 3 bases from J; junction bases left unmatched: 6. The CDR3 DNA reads TGTGCCAGCAGCCCAACGGGACAGGGGAAAGAGACCCAGTACTTC. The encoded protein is CASSPTGQGKETQYF.

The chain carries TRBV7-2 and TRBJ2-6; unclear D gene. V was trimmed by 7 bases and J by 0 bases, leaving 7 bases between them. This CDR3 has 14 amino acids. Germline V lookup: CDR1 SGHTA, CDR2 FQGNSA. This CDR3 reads CASTPRSGANVLTF. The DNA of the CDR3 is TGTGCCAGCACCCCGCGCTCTGGGGCCAACGTCCTGACTTTC.

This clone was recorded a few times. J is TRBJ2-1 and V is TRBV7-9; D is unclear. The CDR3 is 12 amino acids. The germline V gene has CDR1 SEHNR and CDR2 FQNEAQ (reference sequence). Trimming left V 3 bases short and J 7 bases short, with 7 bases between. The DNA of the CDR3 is TGTGCCAGCAGCTTCCAAGGGAATGAGCAGTTCTTC. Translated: CASSFQGNEQFF.

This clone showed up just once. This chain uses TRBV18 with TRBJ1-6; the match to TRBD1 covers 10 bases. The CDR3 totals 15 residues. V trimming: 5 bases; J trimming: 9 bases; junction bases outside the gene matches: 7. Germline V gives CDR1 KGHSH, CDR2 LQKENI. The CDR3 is CASSSTGQGGSPLHF. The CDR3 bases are TGTGCCAGCTCATCCACCGGACAGGGGGGTTCACCCCTCCACTTT.

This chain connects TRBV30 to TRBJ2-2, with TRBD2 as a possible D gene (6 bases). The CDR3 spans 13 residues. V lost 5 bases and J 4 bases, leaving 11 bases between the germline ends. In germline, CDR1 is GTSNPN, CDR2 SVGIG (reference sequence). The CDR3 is CAWAGSFTGELFF. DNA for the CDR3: TGTGCCTGGGCGGGGAGCTTCACCGGGGAGCTGTTTTTT. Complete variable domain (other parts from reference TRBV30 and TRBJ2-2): SQTIHQWPATLVQPVGSPLSLECTVEGTSNPNLYWYRQAAGRGLQLLFYSVGIGQISSEVPQNLSASRPQDRQFILSSKKLLLSDSGFYLCAWAGSFTGELFFGEGSRLTVL.